The 19 T cell receptor beta chains below come from one sample, sequenced in a study of blood T cell repertoires in COVID-19. Only in-frame clones appear in the TCRdb table, and some are missing; sequencing was by immunoSEQ multiplex PCR. Counted here are more than 150,000 clones, around 87% occurring once; the ten biggest clones make up around 14%. The sequencing input was peripheral blood. The receptors originated from a woman between 35 and 50 years old with acute or convalescent COVID-19.

The chain has TRBV7-2 and TRBJ2-1, with 8 bases fitting TRBD1. The CDR3 has 15 residues. The V gene's germline CDR1 is SGHTA and CDR2 FQGNSA. The ends lost 3 bases at V and 0 bases at J; junction bases unmatched: 1. In DNA form, the CDR3 reads TGTGCCAGCAGCTTCGACAGGGGCTCCTACAATGAGCAGTTCTTC. This encodes CASSFDRGSYNEQFF. The whole variable domain, remainder taken from reference TRBV7-2 and TRBJ2-1, is GAGVSQSPSNKVTEKGKDVELRCDPISGHTALYWYRQSLGQGLEFLIYFQGNSAPDKSGLPSDRFSAERTGGSVSTLTIQRTQQEDSAVYLCASSFDRGSYNEQFFGPGTRLTVL.

The V gene is TRBV7-8, the J gene TRBJ1-1; D not certain. Trimming cost V 1 base and J 2 bases, with 5 bases left between them. Germline CDR1 and CDR2: SGHVS and FQNEAQ. There are 13 residues in the CDR3. The CDR3 DNA reads TGTGCCAGCAGCTTAGGCAGAAACACTGAAGCTTTCTTT. This translates into CASSLGRNTEAFF.

This rearrangement joins TRBV30 to TRBJ1-3; D is unclear. V dropped 1 base and J dropped 4 bases, with 14 bases sitting between them. Germline V CDR1 and CDR2: GTSNPN, SVGIG (reference sequence). This CDR3 spans 15 amino acids. The CDR3 loop is CAWSDPVGRGNTIYF. The DNA of the CDR3 is TGTGCCTGGAGTGACCCGGTAGGGAGAGGAAACACCATATATTTT. The variable domain in full, completed from reference TRBV30 and TRBJ1-3, reads SQTIHQWPATLVQPVGSPLSLECTVEGTSNPNLYWYRQAAGRGLQLLFYSVGIGQISSEVPQNLSASRPQDRQFILSSKKLLLSDSGFYLCAWSDPVGRGNTIYFGEGSWLTVV.

The chain has TRBV6-5 and TRBJ2-7; D is ambiguous. This CDR3 has 15 amino acids. Trimming shortened V by 4 bases and J by 0 bases, and 13 bases separated the two germline ends. The germline V gene encodes CDR1 MNHEY and CDR2 SVGAGI. CDR3 region: CASSSTGRSSYEQYF. The CDR3 DNA reads as TGTGCCAGCAGTTCAACTGGAAGGAGCTCCTACGAGCAGTACTTC.

The chain couples TRBV9 to TRBJ2-1; D gene ambiguous. Between the trimmed V and J ends, which lost 0 bases and 3 bases, there was a span of 13 bases. Per the germline V gene, CDR1 is SGDLS and CDR2 is YYNGEE. The length of the CDR3 is 16 residues. The CDR3 region is CASSVASVGGYNEQFF. DNA of the CDR3: TGTGCCAGCAGCGTAGCCTCAGTTGGCGGCTACAATGAGCAGTTCTTC.

The chain combines TRBV3-1 (or the pseudogene TRBV3-2) with TRBJ2-7; D gene ambiguous. Trimming removed 1 base at V and 0 bases at J, with 13 bases between. CDR1 is LGHDT, CDR2 YNNKEL, per germline (reference sequence). The CDR3 sequence is 16 residues long. CDR3 coding DNA: TGTGCCAGCAGCCAAGGATTGACTCAACCCTCCTACGAGCAGTACTTC. Translation: CASSQGLTQPSYEQYF.

The chain has TRBV19 and TRBJ2-7; possibly TRBD2 for D (7 bases). The CDR3 runs to 14 residues. Germline CDR1 is LNHDA and CDR2 is SQIVND (reference sequence). CDR3 loop: CGGGPILHSYEQYF. The CDR3 DNA reads TGTGGGGGGGGGCCTATACTACACTCCTACGAGCAGTACTTC.

This chain connects TRBV15 to TRBJ1-4; 7 bases are a match to TRBD1. The CDR3 is 15 residues long. Trimming cost V 4 bases and J 3 bases; bases outside gene matches: 5. CDR1 is LNHNV and CDR2 is YYDKDF in the germline V gene (reference sequence). This chain's CDR3 is CATSTDRAANEKLFF. DNA for the CDR3: TGTGCCACCAGCACCGACAGGGCCGCTAATGAAAAACTGTTTTTT.

The chain combines TRBV6-5 with TRBJ2-7; the match to TRBD2 covers 9 bases. This CDR3 region has 15 residues. Germline assignment: CDR1 MNHEY and CDR2 SVGAGI. The junction had 4 bases not matched to a gene; V was cut back by 0 bases and J by 4 bases. CDR3 region: CASSYSGGRGYEQYF. The CDR3 DNA follows: TGTGCCAGCAGTTACTCCGGCGGGAGGGGGTACGAGCAGTACTTC.

This sequence joins TRBV10-3 and TRBJ1-1, with D perhaps matching TRBD1 (5 bases). Trimming removed 10 bases at V and 1 base at J, with 10 bases between. The germline V gene has CDR1 ENHRY and CDR2 SYGVKD. The CDR3 runs to 12 residues. CDR3 amino acids: CATGGRNTEAFF. In DNA, the CDR3 is TGTGCCACCGGGGGGAGGAACACTGAAGCTTTCTTT.

The chain combines TRBV11-3 with TRBJ2-2; 9 bases are shared with TRBD1. V shed 0 bases and J 3 bases; nucleotides not matched to a gene: 5. Germline loops: CDR1 SGHNT, CDR2 YENEEA. The CDR3 spans 17 residues. The CDR3 sequence: CASSLDRDRAYTGELFF. CDR3 coding DNA: TGTGCCAGCAGCTTAGACCGGGACAGGGCTTACACCGGGGAGCTGTTTTTT.

The V call is TRBV30, the J call TRBJ2-3; TRBD2 matches at 15 bases. Trimming removed 2 bases from V and 0 bases from J; junction bases left unmatched: 9. Germline V CDR1 and CDR2: GTSNPN, SVGIG (reference sequence). The length of the CDR3 is 19 residues. As DNA, the CDR3 is TGTGCCTGGAGTAAAGGACTAGCGGGAGGGTTACTTAGCACAGATACGCAGTATTTT. This translates into CAWSKGLAGGLLSTDTQYF.

This chain joins TRBV19 and TRBJ1-1; D remains unclear. Trimming removed 6 bases at V and 1 base at J, with 9 bases between. The germline gives CDR1 LNHDA, CDR2 SQIVND (reference sequence). This CDR3 comprises 13 residues. CDR3 DNA: TGTGCCAGTAGACCGGAGGGGAACACTGAAGCTTTCTTT. Translated: CASRPEGNTEAFF. Full variable domain (outside the CDR3, taken from reference TRBV19 and TRBJ1-1): DGGITQSPKYLFRKEGQNVTLSCEQNLNHDAMYWYRQDPGQGLRLIYYSQIVNDFQKGDIAEGYSVSREKKESFPLTVTSAQKNPTAFYLCASRPEGNTEAFFGQGTRLTVV.

CDR3 coding DNA: TGTGCCAGCTCACCAGGGCACACCGGGGAGCTGTTTTTT. Translation gives CASSPGHTGELFF. This chain joins TRBV18 and TRBJ2-2; D gene ambiguous. The V end was cut by 2 bases, the J end by 3 bases, with 4 bases between. The CDR3 length is 13 residues. Germline assignment: CDR1 KGHSH and CDR2 LQKENI.

The genes are TRBV4-1 and TRBJ2-1; 8 bases map to TRBD1. This CDR3 has 17 residues. With V trimmed by 3 bases and J by 7 bases, 14 bases remained unmatched. Germline V gives CDR1 MGHRA, CDR2 YSYEKL. Written as DNA, the CDR3 is TGCGCCAGCAGCCACCGACTCAAGGAGGGACAGGAGAATGAGCAGTTCTTC. It codes for CASSHRLKEGQENEQFF.

V usage is TRBV5-5 and J usage is TRBJ2-1; weak D call: TRBD1 (5 bases). V was trimmed by 2 bases and J by 6 bases, leaving 9 bases between them. CDR1 is SGHKS, CDR2 YYEKEE, per germline (reference sequence). The CDR3 is 13 amino acids. The CDR3 nucleotides are TGTGCCAGCAGCTTTGGGGCCATCAATGAGCAGTTCTTC. Encoded protein: CASSFGAINEQFF. Filled out from reference TRBV5-5 and TRBJ2-1, the complete variable domain reads DAGVTQSPTHLIKTRGQQVTLRCSPISGHKSVSWYQQVLGQGPQFIFQYYEKEERGRGNFPDRFSARQFPNYSSELNVNALLLGDSALYLCASSFGAINEQFFGPGTRLTVL.

J is TRBJ2-1 and V is TRBV9; tentatively, D is TRBD2 (6 bases). CDR3 length equals 17 residues. Per germline, CDR1 SGDLS and CDR2 YYNGEE. V lost 0 bases, J lost 3 bases, and 16 bases lay in between. CDR3 DNA: TGTGCCAGCAGCGTAGAAATAGCGGTGGGGGTCTACAATGAGCAGTTCTTC. Its translation is CASSVEIAVGVYNEQFF. Supplemented by reference TRBV9 and TRBJ2-1, the full variable domain reads DSGVTQTPKHLITATGQRVTLRCSPRSGDLSVYWYQQSLDQGLQFLIQYYNGEERAKGNILERFSAQQFPDLHSELNLSSLELGDSALYFCASSVEIAVGVYNEQFFGPGTRLTVL.

The CDR3: CASNRKLIGREGVEQFF. In nucleotides, the CDR3 is TGTGCCAGCAATCGAAAGCTTATAGGCAGGGAGGGGGTTGAGCAGTTCTTC. The chain has TRBV2 and TRBJ2-1, with D tentatively TRBD2 (7 bases). CDR1 is SNHLY and CDR2 is FYNNEI in the germline V gene. This CDR3 has 17 residues. V was cut by 7 bases and J by 9 bases, with 28 bases left in between.

The CDR3 coding sequence is TGTGCCAGCGCCCAATTTGGGGAGCCCGAGACTGAAGCTTTCTTT. Amino acids: CASAQFGEPETEAFF. This chain links TRBV19 with TRBJ1-1; D is unclear. CDR1 and CDR2 from the germline V gene are LNHDA and SQIVND (reference sequence). CDR3 length equals 15 residues. V was trimmed by 9 bases and J by 5 bases, leaving 22 bases between them.